This TCR beta chain was identified during a study of shared clonotypes between healthy human individuals. Background on the study: CD8 memory received one plate per donor, CD8 naive two, CD4 memory three and CD4 naive three.

In regard to this clone: What it binds is not known.

Findings and caveats of the study: Inspection by rarefaction showed sorted-subset sequencing to be incomplete despite large depth. Read depth was anticipated to influence clonotype sharing among donors.

Clones were sequenced by immunoSEQ multiplex PCR, and TCRdb holds only the in-frame ones, with some missing. This sample yields roughly 1.4 million clones, of which approximately 98.5% are seen a single time; 0.36% belongs to the top ten. The CDR3 extends over 19 amino acids. What was sequenced was naive CD4+ T cells sorted from blood. Indicated subset: CD45RA+ positively selected. This sequence originates from a man aged 25-45 years in good health. The chain combines TRBV12-2 with TRBJ1-1; TRBD1, as called in the table, went unchecked against the DNA. TRBV12-2 is a pseudogene segment. CDR3 in DNA: TGTGCAAGTCGCTTACCCTCACCCGGGACAGGGGGCATAGACACTGAAGCTTTCTTT. As protein: CASRLPSPGTGGIDTEAFF.